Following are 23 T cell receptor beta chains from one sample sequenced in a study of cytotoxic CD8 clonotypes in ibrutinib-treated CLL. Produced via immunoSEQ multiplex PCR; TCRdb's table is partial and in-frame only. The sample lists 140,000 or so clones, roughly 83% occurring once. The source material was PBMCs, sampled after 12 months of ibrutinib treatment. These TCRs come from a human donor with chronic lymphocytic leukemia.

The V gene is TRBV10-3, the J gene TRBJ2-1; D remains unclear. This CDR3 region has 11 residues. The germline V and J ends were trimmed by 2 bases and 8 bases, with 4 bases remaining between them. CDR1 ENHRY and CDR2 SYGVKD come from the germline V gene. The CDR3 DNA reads TGTGCCATCAGTGAGCGGGATGAGCAGTTCTTC. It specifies CAISERDEQFF.

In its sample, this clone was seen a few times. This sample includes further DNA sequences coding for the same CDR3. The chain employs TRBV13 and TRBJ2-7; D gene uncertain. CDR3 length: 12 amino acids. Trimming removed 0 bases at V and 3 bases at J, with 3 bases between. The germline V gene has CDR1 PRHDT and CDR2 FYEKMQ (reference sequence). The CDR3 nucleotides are TGTGCCAGCAGCTTAGGCAGCTACGAGCAGTACTTC. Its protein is CASSLGSYEQYF. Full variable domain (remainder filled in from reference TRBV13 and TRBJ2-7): AAGVIQSPRHLIKEKRETATLKCYPIPRHDTVYWYQQGPGQDPQFLISFYEKMQSDKGSIPDRFSAQQFSDYHSELNMSSLELGDSALYFCASSLGSYEQYFGPGTRLTVT.

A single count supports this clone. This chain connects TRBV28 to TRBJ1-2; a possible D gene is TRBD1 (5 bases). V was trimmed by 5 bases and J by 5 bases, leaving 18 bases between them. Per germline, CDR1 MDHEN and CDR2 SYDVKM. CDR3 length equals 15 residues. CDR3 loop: CASSLGDPKGYGYTF. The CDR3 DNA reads TGTGCCAGCAGTCTGGGGGACCCGAAGGGGTATGGCTACACCTTC.

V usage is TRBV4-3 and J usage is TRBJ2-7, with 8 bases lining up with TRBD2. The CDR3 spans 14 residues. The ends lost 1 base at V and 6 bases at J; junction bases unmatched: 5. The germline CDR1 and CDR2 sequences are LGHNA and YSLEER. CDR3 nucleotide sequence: TGCGCCAGCAGCCAAGGAGGCGGGGGGCGCGAGCAGTACTTC. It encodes CASSQGGGGREQYF.

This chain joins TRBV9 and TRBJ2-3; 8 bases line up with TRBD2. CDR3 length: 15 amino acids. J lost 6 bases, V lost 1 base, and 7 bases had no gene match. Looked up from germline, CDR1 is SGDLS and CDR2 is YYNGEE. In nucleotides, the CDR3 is TGTGCCAGCAGCGTAACAGCGGGAGAGATGGATACGCAGTATTTT. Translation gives CASSVTAGEMDTQYF.

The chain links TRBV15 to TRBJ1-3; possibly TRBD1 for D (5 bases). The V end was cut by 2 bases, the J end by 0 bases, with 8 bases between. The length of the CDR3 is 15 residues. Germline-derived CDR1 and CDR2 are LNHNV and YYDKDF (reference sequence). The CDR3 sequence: CATSRIGASGNTIYF. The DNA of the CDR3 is TGTGCCACCAGCAGAATAGGGGCCTCTGGAAACACCATATATTTT.

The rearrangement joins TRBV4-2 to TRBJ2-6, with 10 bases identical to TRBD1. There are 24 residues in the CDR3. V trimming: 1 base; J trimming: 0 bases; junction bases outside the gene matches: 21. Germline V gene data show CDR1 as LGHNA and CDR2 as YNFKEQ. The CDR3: CASSQVGQSLIAGQGSSGANVLTF. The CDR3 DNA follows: TGTGCCAGCAGCCAAGTCGGCCAGAGTTTGATAGCGGGACAGGGGTCCTCTGGGGCCAACGTCCTGACTTTC.

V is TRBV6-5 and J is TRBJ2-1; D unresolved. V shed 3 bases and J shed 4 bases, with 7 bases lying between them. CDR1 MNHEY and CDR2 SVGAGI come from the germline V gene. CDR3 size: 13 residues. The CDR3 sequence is CASSYSKYNEQFF. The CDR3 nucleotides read TGTGCCAGCAGTTATTCCAAGTACAATGAGCAGTTCTTC.

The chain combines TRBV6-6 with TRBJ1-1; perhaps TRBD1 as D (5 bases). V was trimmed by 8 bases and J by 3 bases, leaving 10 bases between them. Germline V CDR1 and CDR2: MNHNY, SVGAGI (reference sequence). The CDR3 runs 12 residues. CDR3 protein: CASGTGYTEAFF. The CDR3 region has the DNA TGTGCCAGCGGGACGGGGTACACTGAAGCTTTCTTT.

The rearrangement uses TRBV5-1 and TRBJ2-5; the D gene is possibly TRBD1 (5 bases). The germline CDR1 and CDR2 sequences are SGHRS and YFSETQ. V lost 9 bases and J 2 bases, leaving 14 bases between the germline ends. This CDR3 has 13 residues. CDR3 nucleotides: TGCGCCAACCTGACGTCAGGGCAAGAGACCCAGTACTTC. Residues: CANLTSGQETQYF. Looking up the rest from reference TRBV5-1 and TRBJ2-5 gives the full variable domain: KAGVTQTPRYLIKTRGQQVTLSCSPISGHRSVSWYQQTPGQGLQFLFEYFSETQRNKGNFPGRFSGRQFSNSRSEMNVSTLELGDSALYLCANLTSGQETQYFGPGTRLLVL.

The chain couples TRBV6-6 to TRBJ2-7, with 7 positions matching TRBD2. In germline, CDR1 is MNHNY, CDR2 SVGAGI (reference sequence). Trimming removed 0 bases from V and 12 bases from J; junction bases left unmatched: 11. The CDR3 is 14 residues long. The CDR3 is CASSYSLAGRDMYF. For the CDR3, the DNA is TGTGCCAGCAGTTACTCGTTAGCGGGCAGGGATATGTACTTC.

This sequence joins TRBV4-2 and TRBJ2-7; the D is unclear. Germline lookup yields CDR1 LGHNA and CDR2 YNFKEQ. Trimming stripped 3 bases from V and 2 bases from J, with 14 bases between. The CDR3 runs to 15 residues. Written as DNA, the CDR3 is TGTGCCAGCAGCCACGCGATTAAAGGGACCTACGAGCAGTACTTC. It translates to CASSHAIKGTYEQYF.

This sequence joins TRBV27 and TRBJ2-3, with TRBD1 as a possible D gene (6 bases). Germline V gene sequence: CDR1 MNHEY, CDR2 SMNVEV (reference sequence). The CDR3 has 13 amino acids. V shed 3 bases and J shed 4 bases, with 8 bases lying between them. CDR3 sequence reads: CASSFEGADTQYF. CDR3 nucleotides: TGTGCCAGCAGTTTTGAGGGGGCAGATACGCAGTATTTT.

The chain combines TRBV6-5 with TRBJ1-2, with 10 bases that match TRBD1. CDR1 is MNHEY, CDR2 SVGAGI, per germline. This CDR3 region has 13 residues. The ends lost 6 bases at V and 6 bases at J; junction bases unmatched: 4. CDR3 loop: CASRRGQGNGYTF. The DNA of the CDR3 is TGTGCCAGCAGAAGGGGACAGGGGAATGGCTACACCTTC.

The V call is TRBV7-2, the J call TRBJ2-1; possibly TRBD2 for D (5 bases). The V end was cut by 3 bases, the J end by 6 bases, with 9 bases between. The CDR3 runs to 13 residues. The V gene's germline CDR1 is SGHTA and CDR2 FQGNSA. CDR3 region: CASSLGRINEQFF. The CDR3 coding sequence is TGTGCCAGCAGCTTGGGGAGAATCAATGAGCAGTTCTTC.

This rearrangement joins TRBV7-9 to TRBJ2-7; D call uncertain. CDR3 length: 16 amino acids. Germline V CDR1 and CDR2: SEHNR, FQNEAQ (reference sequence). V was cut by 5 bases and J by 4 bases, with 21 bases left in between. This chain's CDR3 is CASSPRLDLVGYEQYF. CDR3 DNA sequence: TGTGCCAGCAGCCCACGTCTTGATTTGGTGGGGTACGAGCAGTACTTC.

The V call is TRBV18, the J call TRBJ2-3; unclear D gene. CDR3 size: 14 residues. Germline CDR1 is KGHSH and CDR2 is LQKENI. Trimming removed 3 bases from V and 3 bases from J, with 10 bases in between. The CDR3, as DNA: TGTGCCAGCTCACCTCCGCTGAGAACAGATACGCAGTATTTT. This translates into CASSPPLRTDTQYF.

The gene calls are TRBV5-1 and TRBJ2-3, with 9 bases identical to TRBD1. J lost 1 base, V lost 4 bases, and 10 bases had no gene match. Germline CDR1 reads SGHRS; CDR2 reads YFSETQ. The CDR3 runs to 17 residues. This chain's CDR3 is CASSKVGQGTGTDTQYF. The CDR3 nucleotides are TGCGCCAGCAGCAAGGTGGGACAGGGAACCGGCACAGATACGCAGTATTTT.

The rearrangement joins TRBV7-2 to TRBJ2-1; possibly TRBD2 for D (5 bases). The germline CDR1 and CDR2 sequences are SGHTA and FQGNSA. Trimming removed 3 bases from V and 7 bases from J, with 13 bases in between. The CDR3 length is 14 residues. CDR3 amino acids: CASSLAGSMNEQFF. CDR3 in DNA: TGTGCCAGCAGCTTGGCGGGCTCGATGAATGAGCAGTTCTTC.

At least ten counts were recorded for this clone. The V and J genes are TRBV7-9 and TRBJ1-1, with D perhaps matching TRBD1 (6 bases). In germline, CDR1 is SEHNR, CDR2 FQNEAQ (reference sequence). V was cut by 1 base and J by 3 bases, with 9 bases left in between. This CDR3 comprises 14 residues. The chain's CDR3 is CASSLVGGDTEAFF. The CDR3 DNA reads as TGTGCCAGCAGCTTAGTAGGGGGTGACACTGAAGCTTTCTTT.

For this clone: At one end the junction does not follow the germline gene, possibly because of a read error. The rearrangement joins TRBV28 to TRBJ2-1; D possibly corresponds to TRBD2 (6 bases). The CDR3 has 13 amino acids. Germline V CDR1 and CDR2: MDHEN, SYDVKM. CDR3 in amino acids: CASTSLAVNGQFF. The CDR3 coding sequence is TGTGCCAGCACCTCACTAGCAGTGAATGGGCAGTTCTTC.

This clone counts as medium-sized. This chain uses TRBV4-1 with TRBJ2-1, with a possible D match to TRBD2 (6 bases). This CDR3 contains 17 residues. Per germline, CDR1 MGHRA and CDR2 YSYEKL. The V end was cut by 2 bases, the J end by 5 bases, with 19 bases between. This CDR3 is CASSQHATGLANNEQFF. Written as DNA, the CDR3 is TGCGCCAGCAGCCAACATGCGACGGGTCTAGCGAACAATGAGCAGTTCTTC.

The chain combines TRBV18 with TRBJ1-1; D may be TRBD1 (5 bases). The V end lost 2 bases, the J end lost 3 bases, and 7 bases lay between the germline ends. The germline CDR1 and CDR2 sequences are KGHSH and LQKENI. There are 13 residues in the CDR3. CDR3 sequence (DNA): TGTGCCAGCTCACCAGAGGGGTACACTGAAGCTTTCTTT. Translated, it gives CASSPEGYTEAFF.